This TCR beta chain was captured in a study of cytomegalovirus exposure and HLA in healthy donors. Study-wide context: Out of several hundred genotyped donors, about 81% belonged to the Caucasian-associated ancestry cluster.

Use of 60 Vbeta and 13 Jbeta primers characterized the PCR. Generated by immunoSEQ multiplex PCR, the TCRdb table keeps only in-frame clones and is missing some. The sample includes 100,000 to 150,000 clones, around 78% of them seen just once. Sequenced: PBMCs. The receptor's source is a man in his fifties or sixties in good health and CMV-seropositive.

The CDR3 loop reads CASSLPTSEQFF. The CDR3 DNA sequence: TGTGCCAGCAGCCTCCCCACGAGCGAGCAGTTCTTC. The V and J genes are TRBV28 and TRBJ2-1; D gene uncertain. This CDR3 contains 12 residues. Germline loops: CDR1 MDHEN, CDR2 SYDVKM. V lost 6 bases, J lost 10 bases, and 13 bases lay in between.